Below, 17 T cell receptor beta chains from the same sample are listed, as sequenced in a study of blood T cells in healthy people across ages. A sample-barcoded 5' primer and a J-beta primer mix were used in a second PCR of roughly 7 to 12 cycles. TCRdb re-analysed the 5' RACE reads in MiXCR, keeping a single row per CDR3 protein. The sample includes roughly 1,800,000 distinct CDR3 sequences, just under 50% of them seen just once. The sequencing sample was made of blood. Receptors were obtained from a woman aged 40 to 50 in good health.

The J gene is TRBJ2-7, the V gene TRBV18; TRBD1 matches 7 bases. Germline CDR1 and CDR2: KGHSH and LQKENI. This CDR3 has 15 amino acids. The junction had 8 bases not matched to a gene; V was cut back by 3 bases and J by 3 bases. DNA for the CDR3: TGTGCCAGCTCACCGTCCGCCTCAGGGGGCTACGAGCAGTACTTC. Its protein is CASSPSASGGYEQYF. Variable domain in full (rest from reference TRBV18 and TRBJ2-7): NAGVMQNPRHLVRRRGQEARLRCSPMKGHSHVYWYRQLPEEGLKFMVYLQKENIIDESGMPKERFSAEFPKEGPSILRIQQVVRGDSAAYFCASSPSASGGYEQYFGPGTRLTVT.

The chain is built from TRBV11-2 and TRBJ2-4, with D possibly called TRBD1 or TRBD2 (5 bases each). This CDR3 spans 18 amino acids. V was shortened by 3 bases and J by 0 bases, with 18 bases between the two germline ends. CDR1 is SGHAT, CDR2 FQNNGV, per germline. Here the CDR3 DNA reads TGTGCCAGCAGCTTCACCTTTAAAGGGGACCTAGCCAAAAACATTCAGTACTTC. Protein: CASSFTFKGDLAKNIQYF.

The chain couples TRBV6-5 to TRBJ1-4; the D is unclear. The CDR3 length is 15 residues. Trimming shortened V by 5 bases and J by 8 bases, and 18 bases separated the two germline ends. Germline lookup yields CDR1 MNHEY and CDR2 SVGAGI. The CDR3 loop reads CASSADRATTEKLFF. The CDR3 region has the DNA TGTGCCAGCAGTGCTGACCGGGCGACGACGGAAAAACTGTTTTTT.

The genes are TRBV15 and TRBJ2-3; D remains ambiguous. The V gene's germline CDR1 is LNHNV and CDR2 YYDKDF (reference sequence). The CDR3 runs to 13 residues. Trimming stripped 0 bases from V and 6 bases from J, with 7 bases between. CDR3 nucleotides: TGTGCCACCAGCAGAGAGGGCCCTGATACGCAGTATTTT. Its translation: CATSREGPDTQYF.

This clonotype was observed a few times. This sequence joins TRBV7-2 and TRBJ1-1, with a weak D call TRBD1 (5 bases). CDR1 and CDR2 (germline): SGHTA, FQGNSA. The CDR3 runs to 14 residues. V was clipped by 5 bases and J by 5 bases, with 15 bases between them. CDR3: CASSPGVLQTEAFF. The CDR3 bases are TGTGCCAGCAGCCCGGGGGTGCTCCAGACTGAAGCTTTCTTT.

V usage is TRBV27 and J usage is TRBJ2-7; D gene ambiguous. Trimming left V 4 bases short and J 6 bases short, with 13 bases between. This CDR3 region has 13 residues. The germline CDR1 and CDR2 sequences are MNHEY and SMNVEV (reference sequence). Here the CDR3 DNA reads TGTGCCAGCAGTTCAGTAGGGTTGGGCGAGCAGTACTTC. It yields the protein CASSSVGLGEQYF.

This clonotype was counted a few times. The chain couples TRBV5-6 to TRBJ2-7; 7 bases align to TRBD1. Unmatched junction bases numbered 17, after V lost 3 bases and J lost 2 bases. CDR1 and CDR2 from the germline V gene are SGHDT and YYEEEE. The CDR3 totals 18 residues. The CDR3 sequence: CASSSLFRPTGDTYEQYF. The CDR3 DNA is TGTGCCAGCAGCTCATTATTTAGACCAACAGGGGACACCTACGAGCAGTACTTC.

Concerning this clonotype: It may be a read error: a sequence one base away is much more abundant. The CDR3 loop reads CAISDASTEQFF. In nucleotides, the CDR3 is TGTGCCATCAGTGATGCTTCGACTGAGCAGTTCTTC. The V and J genes are TRBV10-3 and TRBJ2-1; D call uncertain. The CDR3 has 12 amino acids. Trimming shortened V by 3 bases and J by 9 bases, and 9 bases separated the two germline ends. Germline V gene data show CDR1 as ENHRY and CDR2 as SYGVKD.

This clonotype was detected a few times. The chain recombines TRBV6-5 with TRBJ1-2; TRBD1 aligns across 9 bases. J gave up 4 bases and V 6 bases, and 3 bases lay outside the gene matches. Germline V CDR1 and CDR2: MNHEY, SVGAGI. The CDR3 runs to 13 residues. Here the CDR3 reads CASRSTGGYGYTF. The CDR3 nucleotides are TGTGCCAGCAGATCGACAGGGGGCTATGGCTACACCTTC.

The gene calls are TRBV28 and TRBJ1-5; TRBD1 agrees at 10 bases. CDR1 is MDHEN and CDR2 is SYDVKM in the germline V gene. With 5 bases clipped from V and 11 bases from J, the junction kept 6 bases outside the gene matches. The CDR3 is 13 amino acids. The CDR3 here is CASSPGQGWTQHF. In DNA form, the CDR3 reads TGTGCCAGCAGTCCGGGACAGGGGTGGACCCAGCATTTT. The whole variable domain, remainder taken from reference TRBV28 and TRBJ1-5, is DVKVTQSSRYLVKRTGEKVFLECVQDMDHENMFWYRQDPGLGLRLIYFSYDVKMKEKGDIPEGYSVSREKKERFSLILESASTNQTSMYLCASSPGQGWTQHFGDGTRLSIL.

In this sample, this clonotype turned up a few times. V is TRBV13 and J is TRBJ1-1; D unclear. Germline CDR1 and CDR2: PRHDT and FYEKMQ (reference sequence). V was cut by 5 bases and J by 0 bases, with 10 bases left in between. This CDR3 has 14 amino acids. This CDR3 reads CASSPRVMNTEAFF. CDR3 coding DNA: TGTGCCAGCAGCCCCCGCGTCATGAACACTGAAGCTTTCTTT.

This sequence joins TRBV20-1 and TRBJ2-5, with a possible D match to TRBD1 (6 bases). The germline gives CDR1 DFQATT, CDR2 SNEGSKA (reference sequence). V was cut by 0 bases and J by 11 bases, with 16 bases left in between. The CDR3 runs to 13 residues. This CDR3 is CSARDKTGLEQYF. In DNA, the CDR3 is TGCAGTGCTAGAGACAAAACAGGGTTAGAGCAGTACTTC.

The chain is built from TRBV24-1 and TRBJ2-1, with TRBD1 identical over 12 bases. The CDR3 contains 14 residues. V gave up 8 bases and J gave up 8 bases; unmatched junction bases: 6. Germline-derived CDR1 and CDR2 are KGHDR and SFDVKD. The CDR3 DNA reads as TGTGCCACCAAAGGGACAGGGGGCATCGATGAGCAGTTCTTC. This translates into CATKGTGGIDEQFF.

This clonotype has more than one count but fewer than ten. The chain couples TRBV20-1 to TRBJ2-5, with unresolved D. V lost 1 base, J lost 5 bases, and 8 bases lay in between. Looked up from germline, CDR1 is DFQATT and CDR2 is SNEGSKA (reference sequence). The CDR3 consists of 12 residues. The CDR3, as DNA: TGCAGTGCTAGAGTAGGCAGTGAGACCCAGTACTTC. Its translation is CSARVGSETQYF.

The chain recombines TRBV12-3 or TRBV12-4 with TRBJ2-3; D is possibly TRBD1 (6 bases). V lost 1 base and J lost 0, with 17 bases in between. The CDR3 is made up of 18 amino acids. CDR3 sequence: CASSLGDNLMRSTDTQYF. The CDR3, as DNA: TGTGCCAGCAGTTTAGGGGACAACTTAATGAGGAGCACAGATACGCAGTATTTT.

This clonotype was counted only a few times. The chain recombines TRBV2 with TRBJ2-7, with D possibly matching TRBD2 (7 bases). The DNA matches TRBJ2-5 better at its end, which makes the J call doubtful. CDR1 and CDR2 from the germline V gene are SNHLY and FYNNEI. The CDR3 covers 15 residues. This CDR3 is CASSEEGGKRETQYF. The CDR3, as DNA: TGTGCCAGCAGTGAAGAGGGGGGGAAGCGGGAGACCCAGTACTTC.

This clonotype came up many times. This chain connects TRBV6-6 to TRBJ1-2; 7 bases are a match to TRBD1. After removal of 6 bases from V and 4 bases from J, the junction contained 8 bases not matched to a gene. The CDR3 spans 14 residues. Germline-derived CDR1 and CDR2 are MNHNY and SVGAGI (reference sequence). The CDR3 coding sequence is TGTGCCAGCAGCTCGCGACAGGGTGGCTATGGCTACACCTTC. Translation gives CASSSRQGGYGYTF.